These T cell receptor beta chains were read from a single sample in a study of OX40 agonist ivuxolimab in advanced cancers. TCRdb's table, derived via immunoSEQ multiplex PCR, lists solely in-frame clones and lacks some. The profile shows approximately 58,000 clones, around 93% of them singletons. Here the sequenced sample was CD4+ or CD8+ T cells sorted from blood, taken in a trial of the OX40 agonist ivuxolimab. The source of these receptors is an adult with an advanced solid tumor such as melanoma, head and neck, liver or kidney cancer. CDR3s include the opening cysteine and the closing phenylalanine or tryptophan. The D gene is left open where the match is weak. The size field is filled for only some rows; it gives once, few, many or a size class.

j_call clone_size d_call v_call cdr3_aa cdr3_nt
TRBJ2-3 once TRBD1 TRBV5-6 CASSRGQGASDTQYF TGTGCCAGCAGCCGGGGACAGGGGGCGTCAGATACGCAGTATTTT
TRBJ2-7 once . TRBV7-8 CASSLALIQGRYEQYF TGTGCCAGCAGCTTAGCGCTCATTCAGGGCCGGTACGAGCAGTACTTC
TRBJ2-2 . . TRBV5-6 CASSSGGGRYTGELFF TGTGCCAGCAGCAGTGGTGGGGGGCGTTACACCGGGGAGCTGTTTTTT
TRBJ1-3 . . TRBV6-6 CATSMYRGAGNTIYF TGTGCCACCAGCATGTATCGGGGGGCTGGAAACACCATATATTTT
TRBJ2-5 . . TRBV11-3 CASSFLLDGETQYF TGTGCCAGCAGCTTCCTTTTAGACGGTGAGACCCAGTACTTC
TRBJ2-6 . . TRBV5-4 CASRRESSGANVLTF TGTGCCAGCAGGAGGGAGAGCTCTGGGGCCAACGTCCTGACTTTC
TRBJ2-1 . TRBD2 TRBV19 CASTLTSGEYNEQFF TGTGCCAGTACCCTTACTAGCGGGGAATACAATGAGCAGTTCTTC
TRBJ2-7 . . TRBV7-8 CASSFNWRNNEQYF TGTGCCAGCAGCTTTAACTGGCGAAATAACGAGCAGTACTTC
TRBJ1-3 . TRBD1 TRBV6-1 CASRPTTGGGNTIYF TGTGCCAGCAGGCCTACTACAGGGGGCGGAAACACCATATATTTT
TRBJ2-7 . . TRBV6-1 CASSEVGDAAYEQYF TGTGCCAGCAGTGAAGTGGGGGACGCCGCCTACGAGCAGTACTTC
TRBJ2-2 . . TRBV27 CASRKNTLSPGELFF TGTGCCAGCAGAAAAAATACCTTGAGCCCCGGGGAGCTGTTTTTT